A selection of T cell receptor beta chains follows, all from one sample in a study of blood T cell repertoires in COVID-19. Sequencing was performed with immunoSEQ multiplex PCR; in TCRdb, only in-frame clones are kept and a portion is missing. There are some 290,000 clones in the sample; around 89% occur only once, and about 1% lies in the top ten. The sequenced sample was peripheral blood. These receptor sequences come from a woman between 35 and 50 years old with COVID-19, enrolled during active disease. The CDR3 runs from the conserved cysteine through the conserved F or W. Fields, in order: J gene, clone size, V gene, D gene, CDR3 DNA, CDR3 protein. D genes are given only for firm matches. Some rows have no size entry. The others give once, few or many, or a class for an expanded clone.

>TRBJ1-4|NA|TRBV19|NA
TGTGCCAGTAGTCGCCAACAGGGAGCTAATGAAAAACTGTTTTTT
CASSRQQGANEKLFF
>TRBJ2-3|NA|TRBV9|TRBD2
TGTGCCAGCAGCATTAGGACTAGCGGGAGGTCAGATACGCAGTATTTT
CASSIRTSGRSDTQYF
>TRBJ1-2|many|TRBV7-3|NA
TGTGCCAGCAGCCTTTCCCAGGGGAACGGCTACACCTTC
CASSLSQGNGYTF
>TRBJ1-2|NA|TRBV7-9|TRBD1
TGTGCCAGCAGCTCCCCGGGACAGGGGGCCGAGGGCTACACCTTC
CASSSPGQGAEGYTF
>TRBJ1-5|few|TRBV7-9|TRBD1
TGTGCCAGCAGCTCGACAGGGGTAACTCAGCCCCAGCATTTT
CASSSTGVTQPQHF
>TRBJ1-1|NA|TRBV29-1|TRBD1
TGCAGCGTTGTCCAGGGGGGAAAGAGGAACACTGAAGCTTTCTTT
CSVVQGGKRNTEAFF
>TRBJ1-3|NA|TRBV7-8|NA
TGTGCCAGCAGCTTAGCCGGTATCGTATTGTCTGGAAACACCATATATTTT
CASSLAGIVLSGNTIYF
>TRBJ1-5|NA|TRBV7-9|TRBD1
TGTGCCAGCAGCGTCGGGACAGGGGAACAGCCCCAGCATTTT
CASSVGTGEQPQHF
>TRBJ1-3|few|TRBV6-5|NA
TGTGCCAGCAGGGATCAGGGATCTGGAAACACCATATATTTT
CASRDQGSGNTIYF
>TRBJ1-2|few|TRBV27|TRBD1
TGTGCCAGCAGTTTATTCCCTCAGGCAGGGGGTTATGGCTACACCTTC
CASSLFPQAGGYGYTF
>TRBJ1-2|NA|TRBV2|NA
TGTGCCAGCAGTGAAGCTCTGAGACGGGGAGGCTACACCTTC
CASSEALRRGGYTF
>TRBJ2-1|NA|TRBV7-2|TRBD2
TGTGCCAGCAGCTTAGGAAGGGGGCTAGCGGGATTAAATTTCAATGAGCAGTTCTTC
CASSLGRGLAGLNFNEQFF
>TRBJ2-5|NA|TRBV6-5|NA
TGTGCCAGCAGTTACCAAGAGCAGGGTAGGGAGACCCAGTACTTC
CASSYQEQGRETQYF
>TRBJ1-5|few|TRBV4-3|NA
TGCGCCAGCAGCCAAGTATCGGGAGGTCAGCCCCAGCATTTT
CASSQVSGGQPQHF
>TRBJ2-5|NA|TRBV29-1|NA
TGCAGCGTTGGAGGGAGCCCCACGGAGACCCAGTACTTC
CSVGGSPTETQYF
>TRBJ2-1|few|TRBV7-2|TRBD2
TGTGCCAGCAGCTTCTCCCATCCTAGCGGGGGCCGCCCGTTCTTC
CASSFSHPSGGRPFF
>TRBJ1-2|NA|TRBV19|NA
TGTGCCAGTAGCCGCGGGAGTGTGGACTATGGCTACACCTTC
CASSRGSVDYGYTF
>TRBJ2-1|NA|TRBV24-1|TRBD2
TGTGCCACCAGTGATTCCGTGGGGGGGGGCTCCTACAATGAGCAGTTCTTC
CATSDSVGGGSYNEQFF
>TRBJ2-7|NA|TRBV7-3|TRBD1
TGTGCCAGCAGCTTATTTCCCGTGGGACAGGGGTTCTACGAGCAGTACTTC
CASSLFPVGQGFYEQYF
>TRBJ1-3|NA|TRBV3-1/TRBV3-2|NA
TGTGCCAGCAGCCAAGTGGGCGGAAACACCATATATTTT
CASSQVGGNTIYF
>TRBJ1-2|NA|TRBV27|NA
TGTGCCAGCAGCCCATCTCTCGGGTTCTATGGCTACACCTTC
CASSPSLGFYGYTF
>TRBJ2-7|NA|TRBV5-1|TRBD1
TGCGCCACCTCACAGGGGGCGGGGGAGCAGTACTTC
CATSQGAGEQYF
>TRBJ1-5|NA|TRBV11-2|NA
TGTGCCAGCAGCTTAGGTATCCGGGGTAGCAATCAGCCCCAGCATTTT
CASSLGIRGSNQPQHF
>TRBJ2-1|once|TRBV6-2/TRBV6-3|NA
TGTGCCAGCAGTCCCCGCCAGGCGGGCGCCAACAATGAGCAGTTCTTC
CASSPRQAGANNEQFF
>TRBJ2-3|NA|TRBV29-1|NA
TGCAGCTCCAATCTGGGGGGGGCCGGAGATACGCAGTATTTT
CSSNLGGAGDTQYF
>TRBJ2-3|NA|TRBV5-1|TRBD1
TGCGCCAGCAGCTCGCGGACAGGAAGCACAGATACGCAGTATTTT
CASSSRTGSTDTQYF
>TRBJ1-1|NA|TRBV5-1|TRBD1
TGCGCCAGCAGCCAATTCGGAATACAGGGGCCGAACACTGAAGCTTTCTTT
CASSQFGIQGPNTEAFF